This T cell receptor (beta chain) comes out of a study of T cells in Graves' hyperthyroidism and ophthalmopathy. The trim removed 3 bases at V and 2 bases at J, leaving 6 bases unmatched. This CDR3 spans 15 amino acids. Germline CDR1 reads SGHDN; CDR2 reads FVKESK. RNA transcripts provided the source from which TCR beta CDR3 regions were amplified. In the first-round RT-PCR of the TCR CDR3, the HTBI primer set was used. TCRdb reprocessed the multiplex PCR reads with MiXCR, giving one entry per CDR3 protein. The sample contains 600,000 or so distinct CDR3 sequences, 12% to 15% of which appear only once.

What was sequenced was blood. The chain couples TRBV14 to TRBJ2-7; 8 nucleotides line up with TRBD2. This sequence was found in a woman under 30 with Graves' ophthalmopathy. The DNA of the CDR3 is TGTGCCAGCAGCCAGGTAGCGGGGTTAACCTACGAGCAGTACTTC. It is translated as CASSQVAGLTYEQYF.